Below are 2 T cell receptor beta chains sequenced from a single sample in a study of blood T cell repertoires in COVID-19. Clones were read by immunoSEQ multiplex PCR, and TCRdb kept only the in-frame ones, dropping some. The sample carries a few hundred thousand clones, about 87% recorded once. Sequencing input: peripheral blood. The origin of the receptors is a man in his 60s who had recovered from COVID-19.

The rearrangement uses TRBV5-1 and TRBJ2-5; maybe TRBD2 (7 bases). Trimming took 4 bases from V and 5 from J, leaving 27 bases between them. The germline CDR1 and CDR2 sequences are SGHRS and YFSETQ. The CDR3 is made up of 18 amino acids. CDR3 sequence reads: CASSPQGSSGLRTETQYF. CDR3 DNA: TGCGCCAGCAGCCCCCAGGGGAGTAGCGGGTTACGAACGGAGACCCAGTACTTC.

The V gene is TRBV6-5, the J gene TRBJ1-1; a weak D match, TRBD1 (6 bases). Germline loops: CDR1 MNHEY, CDR2 SVGAGI. The CDR3 runs to 14 residues. V shed 4 bases and J shed 1 base, with 10 bases lying between them. CDR3 coding DNA: TGTGCCAGCAGTTTTACAGGGTCGAACACTGAAGCTTTCTTT. This codes for CASSFTGSNTEAFF.